This TCR beta chain was sequenced in a study of blood T cell repertoires in COVID-19. Study summary: Samples taken during acute and convalescent COVID-19 were collected in the United States, Italy and Spain. T cells, B-cell-depleted T cells, or PBMCs supplied cDNA or gDNA.

The ends lost 5 bases at V and 4 bases at J; junction bases unmatched: 23. The CDR3 contains 20 residues. From germline, CDR1 is LNHDA and CDR2 SQIVND (reference sequence). Source study methods: Nucleated cell counts were estimated from reference gene primer amplification. The assay was immunoSEQ multiplex PCR, and TCRdb's table has in-frame clones only and misses some. D and trimming were read from the DNA, whereas the V and J calls and clone size are those reported in that table. The data contain about 200,000 clones, approximately 83% of them singletons. The chain carries TRBV19 and TRBJ1-1, with TRBD1 identical over 9 bases. This receptor was identified in a middle-aged man with acute or convalescent COVID-19. Specimen: peripheral blood. CDR3 region: CASSASGGGQGPRLSTEAFF. CDR3 DNA: TGTGCCAGTAGTGCCTCCGGAGGGGGACAGGGCCCCAGGCTGAGCACTGAAGCTTTCTTT.